These 9 T cell receptor beta chains originate from one sample sequenced in a study of cytomegalovirus exposure and HLA in healthy donors. The study ran its PCR with 60 Vbeta and 13 Jbeta primers. Produced via immunoSEQ multiplex PCR; TCRdb's table is partial and in-frame only. The sample records under 250,000 clones, about 80% being singletons. Sequenced sample: PBMCs. These receptors came from a young woman in good health and CMV-seronegative.

This chain connects TRBV6-5 to TRBJ1-1; TRBD1 agrees at 10 bases. Per the germline V gene, CDR1 is MNHEY and CDR2 is SVGAGI. This CDR3 is built from 14 residues. The V segment lost 6 bases and the J segment 5 bases; nucleotides outside the gene matches: 6. CDR3 loop: CASRRQGARTEAFF. The CDR3 bases are TGTGCCAGCAGGAGACAGGGGGCGCGGACTGAAGCTTTCTTT.

This chain uses TRBV19 with TRBJ2-7; D might be TRBD1 (5 bases). Germline CDR1 reads LNHDA; CDR2 reads SQIVND (reference sequence). Between the trimmed V and J ends, which lost 5 bases and 3 bases, there was a span of 8 bases. The CDR3 loop spans 12 amino acids. CDR3 protein: CASSAQGYEQYF. The DNA for the CDR3 is TGTGCCAGTAGTGCGCAGGGCTACGAGCAGTACTTC.

The chain combines TRBV29-1 with TRBJ2-5; D might be TRBD1 (5 bases). Germline V CDR1 and CDR2: SQVTM, ANQGSEA. The CDR3 runs 11 residues. V shed 8 bases and J shed 1 base, with 8 bases lying between them. CDR3 bases: TGCAGCTCAGGGCTCCAAGAGACCCAGTACTTC. Amino acids: CSSGLQETQYF. Complete variable domain (other parts from reference TRBV29-1 and TRBJ2-5): SAVISQKPSRDICQRGTSLTIQCQVDSQVTMMFWYRQQPGQSLTLIATANQGSEATYESGFVIDKFPISRPNLTFSTLTVSNMSPEDSSIYLCSSGLQETQYFGPGTRLLVL.

This clone was detected only a few times. Mismatch with germline at one junction end may stem from a read error. The rearrangement joins TRBV30 to TRBJ1-2; TRBD1 is a possible D gene (6 bases). Germline-derived CDR1 and CDR2 are GTSNPN and SVGIG (reference sequence). This CDR3 comprises 11 residues. The chain's CDR3 is CAWTRARGYPF. The CDR3 DNA reads as TGTGCCTGGACCAGGGCCAGGGGCTACCCCTTC.

The CDR3 loop is CASSRDRGSNTGELFF. As DNA, the CDR3 is TGTGCCAGCAGTAGGGACAGGGGGTCGAACACCGGGGAGCTGTTTTTT. The V and J genes are TRBV2 and TRBJ2-2; the match to TRBD1 covers 11 bases. Germline-derived CDR1 and CDR2 are SNHLY and FYNNEI. This CDR3 region has 16 residues. V was clipped by 5 bases and J by 0 bases; unmatched bases: 2.

This rearrangement joins TRBV28 to TRBJ1-4; perhaps TRBD1 as D (5 bases). Germline lookup yields CDR1 MDHEN and CDR2 SYDVKM. Trimming took off 4 bases at V and 8 bases at J, with 8 bases between the two ends. The CDR3 has 12 amino acids. The CDR3 spells CASSSYREKLFF. As DNA, the CDR3 is TGTGCCAGCAGTTCGTACAGGGAAAAACTGTTTTTT.

V usage is TRBV23-1 and J usage is TRBJ2-1; D is possibly TRBD2 (5 bases). TRBV23-1 is identified as an open reading frame with a role that is uncertain. This CDR3 comprises 14 residues. V lost 0 bases and J 6 bases, leaving 9 bases between the germline ends. In nucleotides, the CDR3 is TGCGCCAGCAGTCAATCTAGCCGGGGCAATGAGCAGTTCTTC. Translation: CASSQSSRGNEQFF.

This clone has just a few counts. The V and J genes are TRBV19 and TRBJ1-4; 7 bases agree with TRBD1. Germline V gene lookup returns CDR1 LNHDA and CDR2 SQIVND (reference sequence). CDR3 length: 15 amino acids. V dropped 5 bases and J dropped 6; count of bases not matched to a gene: 9. For the CDR3, the DNA is TGTGCCAGTAGTCTCCAGACAGGGAGTGATGAAAAACTGTTTTTT. Its translation: CASSLQTGSDEKLFF.

The CDR3 sequence: CASSLTQGTEAFF. The CDR3 DNA follows: TGTGCCAGCAGCTTGACTCAGGGAACTGAAGCTTTCTTT. This rearrangement joins TRBV7-3 to TRBJ1-1, with D perhaps TRBD1 (5 bases). The germline V gene encodes CDR1 SGHTA and CDR2 FQGTGA. This CDR3 region has 13 residues. V lost 3 bases and J 5 bases, leaving 10 bases between the germline ends.